The next 8 T cell receptor beta chains were all read from a single sample in a study of T-cell reconstitution after alpha-beta-depleted transplantation in children. Preparing the TCRbeta library involved the use of unique molecular identifiers. TCRdb fed the PCR reads into MiXCR, producing one record per CDR3 protein. The sample shows 250,000 to 300,000 distinct CDR3 sequences, 9.5% to 10% of them seen only once. The sequenced sample was PBMCs from the stem cell graft donor, obtained from the stem cell graft. Receptors were obtained from a human donor who donated a stem cell graft to a child with SCID.

In its sample, this clonotype was seen many times. This sequence joins TRBV24-1 and TRBJ2-2; D possibly corresponds to TRBD1 (6 bases). This CDR3 comprises 15 residues. Germline-derived CDR1 and CDR2 are KGHDR and SFDVKD. V lost 4 bases and J lost 5, with 13 bases in between. The CDR3 sequence is CATSDPGAETGELFF. Here the CDR3 DNA reads TGTGCCACCAGTGACCCAGGGGCTGAGACCGGGGAGCTGTTTTTT.

This clonotype was detected a few times. This sequence joins TRBV6-4 and TRBJ2-3; maybe TRBD2 (6 bases). Trimming pared 0 bases from V and 8 bases from J, leaving 15 bases between. The CDR3 spans 15 residues. Looked up from germline, CDR1 is MRHNA and CDR2 is SNTAGT. The DNA for the CDR3 is TGTGCCAGCAGTGACTCTGCGGGGCCGTCCCTTACGCAGTATTTT. Protein: CASSDSAGPSLTQYF.

This clonotype was seen only a few times. The chain combines TRBV7-2 with TRBJ2-5, with no clear D. Deletions cut 1 base from V and 3 bases from J, with 9 bases between. This CDR3 is 14 amino acids long. The germline CDR1 and CDR2 sequences are SGHTA and FQGNSA. CDR3 residues: CASSLVARKETQYF. As DNA, the CDR3 is TGTGCCAGCAGCTTAGTGGCTAGAAAAGAGACCCAGTACTTC.

The J gene is TRBJ2-3, the V gene TRBV10-3; D gene uncertain. V was clipped by 3 bases and J by 0 bases, with 10 bases between them. The CDR3 contains 15 residues. In germline, CDR1 is ENHRY, CDR2 SYGVKD. As DNA, the CDR3 is TGTGCCATCAGTGACCCTATAGATAGCACAGATACGCAGTATTTT. Amino acids: CAISDPIDSTDTQYF.

This clonotype appeared a few times. The rearrangement links TRBV6-2 or TRBV6-3 to TRBJ2-7; D is perhaps TRBD1 (6 bases). The germline V and J ends were trimmed by 2 bases and 1 base, with 9 bases remaining between them. CDR3 size: 14 residues. CDR1 and CDR2 (germline): MNHEY, SVGEGT. CDR3 sequence: CASSYVDSSYEQYF. The CDR3 DNA sequence: TGTGCCAGCAGTTACGTGGACAGTTCCTACGAGCAGTACTTC.

This sequence joins TRBV7-9 and TRBJ2-2; a possible D gene is TRBD2 (5 bases). The CDR3 runs to 17 residues. Trimming took off 2 bases at V and 1 base at J, with 14 bases between the two ends. Per germline, CDR1 SEHNR and CDR2 FQNEAQ (reference sequence). This CDR3 reads CASSLPNSRENTGELFF. CDR3 nucleotides: TGTGCCAGCAGCTTACCAAATTCCCGGGAGAACACCGGGGAGCTGTTTTTT.

This clonotype was seen only a few times. V is TRBV2 and J is TRBJ1-1; D is undetermined. The CDR3 contains 13 residues. Germline V CDR1 and CDR2: SNHLY, FYNNEI. V lost 6 bases and J lost 3, with 11 bases in between. The CDR3 spells CASRPPSDTEAFF. Here the CDR3 DNA reads TGTGCCAGCAGGCCACCGTCGGACACTGAAGCTTTCTTT.

The table lists this clonotype with a few counts. The V call is TRBV12-3 or TRBV12-4, the J call TRBJ2-1, with D possibly matching TRBD2 (5 bases). This CDR3 spans 14 amino acids. The V and J ends lost 6 bases and 4 bases respectively, with 13 bases between them. CDR3 nucleotides: TGTGCCAGCAGCTCCTCCGGCGGGTACAATGAGCAGTTCTTC. Protein: CASSSSGGYNEQFF.